Sequencing of this T cell receptor beta chain was carried out in a study of blood T cells in healthy people across ages. Trimming shortened V by 0 bases and J by 0 bases, and 6 bases separated the two germline ends. CDR1 MGHRA and CDR2 YSYEKL come from the germline V gene. The CDR3 loop spans 15 amino acids. The authors ran a second PCR of roughly 6 to 11 cycles using a sample-barcoded 5' primer and a J-beta primer mix. TCRdb reprocessed the 5' RACE reads with MiXCR, giving one entry per CDR3 protein. The repertoire holds roughly 1,500,000 distinct CDR3 sequences, with approximately 40% as singletons.

The chain recombines TRBV4-1 with TRBJ1-3; no clear D gene. The sequence was collected from a woman aged 18-29 years in good health. Sequencing input: blood. CDR3: CASSQEGSSGNTIYF. CDR3 coding DNA: TGCGCCAGCAGCCAAGAGGGTAGCTCTGGAAACACCATATATTTT.